The 13 T cell receptor beta chains below were found in one sample sequenced in a study of beta chain features in type 1 diabetes. Sequenced material consisted of expressed TCRB transcripts (all of the isolated RNA was reverse transcribed). Libraries were prepared by immunoSEQ multiplex PCR; TCRdb keeps only in-frame clonotypes and omits some of them. The profile covers around 130,000 clones, with 9% appearing a single time and under 0.9% taken by the ten largest. Study findings and constraints: Researchers report that Type 1 diabetes patients had moderately but significantly shorter TCRB CDR3s across all four CD4+ subsets.

No antigen has been identified for these receptors. The sample comprised central memory CD4+ T cells from blood. The receptors shown here come from a man in his thirties or forties with type 1 diabetes.

This chain joins TRBV15 and TRBJ1-2, with a weak D call TRBD1 (6 bases). Trimming stripped 3 bases from V and 4 bases from J, with 18 bases between. Germline V CDR1 and CDR2: LNHNV, YYDKDF (reference sequence). The length of the CDR3 is 16 residues. CDR3 in DNA: TGTGCCACCAGCAGCAGGCTGGACAGATATAGCTATGGCTACACCTTC. As protein: CATSSRLDRYSYGYTF.

CDR3 region: CASRSSTGWDQPQHF. In nucleotides, the CDR3 is TGTGCCAGCAGATCAAGCACAGGCTGGGATCAGCCCCAGCATTTT. J is TRBJ1-5 and V is TRBV6-1; possible D gene TRBD1, 5 bases. The CDR3 length is 15 residues. Trimming shortened V by 6 bases and J by 5 bases, and 17 bases separated the two germline ends. Per germline, CDR1 MNHNS and CDR2 SASEGT.

This sequence joins TRBV12-5 and TRBJ1-2; D is uncertain. The V end was cut by 0 bases, the J end by 5 bases, with 13 bases between. Per germline, CDR1 LGHNT and CDR2 FRNRAP. CDR3 size: 15 residues. CDR3 residues: CASGLVPATWYGYTF. The CDR3 region has the DNA TGTGCTAGTGGTTTGGTACCGGCGACTTGGTATGGCTACACCTTC.

This rearrangement joins TRBV5-6 to TRBJ2-5; 9 bases are shared with TRBD2. This CDR3 has 15 amino acids. Trimming took 3 bases from V and 5 from J; bases not matched to a gene: 8. Germline CDR1 SGHDT, CDR2 YYEEEE. The DNA of the CDR3 is TGTGCCAGCAGCTCGGGACTAGCTGGTCGTGAGACCCAGTACTTC. Translation: CASSSGLAGRETQYF.

This clone was observed a handful of times. The rearrangement joins TRBV7-9 to TRBJ2-7; TRBD2 is a possible D gene (5 bases). Trimming cost V 1 base and J 1 base, with 11 bases left between them. The V gene's germline CDR1 is SEHNR and CDR2 FQNEAQ (reference sequence). The CDR3 loop spans 15 amino acids. CDR3 coding DNA: TGTGCCAGCAGCTTAGGGTGGGGAGCTTCCTACGAGCAGTACTTC. It is translated as CASSLGWGASYEQYF.

Only one count was recorded for this clone. This chain links TRBV12-5 with TRBJ1-5; D gene unclear. The CDR3 runs 12 residues. CDR1 is LGHNT, CDR2 FRNRAP, per germline. V was trimmed by 5 bases and J by 4 bases, leaving 6 bases between them. CDR3 sequence reads: CASGLSNQPQHF. In DNA, the CDR3 is TGTGCTAGTGGTCTGAGTAATCAGCCCCAGCATTTT.

This chain connects TRBV7-9 to TRBJ1-6; D might be TRBD1 (6 bases). Germline V CDR1 and CDR2: SEHNR, FQNEAQ (reference sequence). Trimming stripped 3 bases from V and 5 bases from J, with 14 bases between. The CDR3 runs to 16 residues. The CDR3 region has the DNA TGTGCCAGCAGCTTCTATGGTTCAGGGGATAATTCACCCCTCCACTTT. Translation: CASSFYGSGDNSPLHF.

This clone showed up just a few times. CDR3 bases: TGTGCCAGTACCCGGACTAGCGGGGGGGCAGCAGATACGCAGTATTTT. This translates into CASTRTSGGAADTQYF. The chain uses TRBV18 and TRBJ2-3; 15 bases agree with TRBD2. J lost 4 bases, V lost 9 bases, and 8 bases had no gene match. Germline CDR1 and CDR2: KGHSH and LQKENI. This CDR3 comprises 16 residues.

This clone came up a few times. Different DNA sequences within this sample yield the same CDR3. This sequence joins TRBV7-3 and TRBJ1-5; D gene ambiguous. CDR3 length: 13 residues. CDR1 and CDR2 (germline): SGHTA, FQGTGA. V lost 2 bases and J 2 bases, leaving 4 bases between the germline ends. The CDR3 DNA sequence: TGTGCCAGCAGCTTATATGGCAATCAGCCCCAGCATTTT. This gives the protein CASSLYGNQPQHF. Supplemented by reference TRBV7-3 and TRBJ1-5, the full variable domain reads GAGVSQTPSNKVTEKGKYVELRCDPISGHTALYWYRQSLGQGPEFLIYFQGTGAADDSGLPNDRFFAVRPEGSVSTLKIQRTERGDSAVYLCASSLYGNQPQHFGDGTRLSIL.

This clone was found many times. The rearrangement links TRBV7-2 to TRBJ2-1; D gene unclear. This CDR3 spans 12 amino acids. V lost 4 bases and J 9 bases, leaving 10 bases between the germline ends. In germline, CDR1 is SGHTA, CDR2 FQGNSA. CDR3 sequence reads: CASSSFFVEQFF. The CDR3 DNA reads as TGTGCCAGCAGCTCCTTCTTCGTTGAGCAGTTCTTC.

This clone has a handful of counts. The chain recombines TRBV30 with TRBJ1-5; D call uncertain. The V gene lost 4 bases and the J gene lost 0 bases, with 7 bases spanning the gap. The CDR3 sequence is 13 residues long. CDR1 GTSNPN and CDR2 SVGIG come from the germline V gene (reference sequence). The CDR3 loop is CAWTTGSNQPQHF. The CDR3 nucleotides are TGTGCCTGGACGACTGGTAGCAATCAGCCCCAGCATTTT. Supplemented by reference TRBV30 and TRBJ1-5, the full variable domain reads SQTIHQWPATLVQPVGSPLSLECTVEGTSNPNLYWYRQAAGRGLQLLFYSVGIGQISSEVPQNLSASRPQDRQFILSSKKLLLSDSGFYLCAWTTGSNQPQHFGDGTRLSIL.

This clone occurred a few times. The chain links TRBV11-2 to TRBJ2-7, with unresolved D. There are 14 residues in the CDR3. The germline V gene encodes CDR1 SGHAT and CDR2 FQNNGV. Trimming took off 3 bases at V and 0 bases at J, with 9 bases between the two ends. The DNA of the CDR3 is TGTGCCAGCAGCTTCAGTATCACCTCCTACGAGCAGTACTTC. As protein: CASSFSITSYEQYF.

This sequence joins TRBV18 and TRBJ2-3, with D unclear. V shed 3 bases and J shed 0 bases, with 13 bases lying between them. Germline V gives CDR1 KGHSH, CDR2 LQKENI. The CDR3 covers 16 residues. The CDR3 protein is CASSPSVPPSTDTQYF. CDR3 bases: TGTGCCAGCTCACCGTCGGTGCCACCGAGCACAGATACGCAGTATTTT.